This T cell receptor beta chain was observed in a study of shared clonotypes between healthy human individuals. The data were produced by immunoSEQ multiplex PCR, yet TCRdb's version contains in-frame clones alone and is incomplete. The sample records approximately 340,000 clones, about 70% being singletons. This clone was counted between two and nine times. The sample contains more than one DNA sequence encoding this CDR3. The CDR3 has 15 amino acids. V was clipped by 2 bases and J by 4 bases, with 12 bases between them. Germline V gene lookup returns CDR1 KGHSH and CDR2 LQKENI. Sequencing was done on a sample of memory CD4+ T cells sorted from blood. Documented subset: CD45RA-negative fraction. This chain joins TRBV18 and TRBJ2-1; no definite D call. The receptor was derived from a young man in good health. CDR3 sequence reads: CASSPYVAAYNEQFF. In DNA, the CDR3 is TGTGCCAGCTCACCATACGTGGCGGCGTACAATGAGCAGTTCTTC.